This TCR beta chain came from a study of regulatory T cells in long-lasting Graves disease. Time point meaning: newly diagnosed GD, antithyroid drugs for less than 3 months. The TCR library was made from RNA that had been extracted from PBMCs in TRIzol. On this clonotype: The antigen is not known.

The authors built TCR beta libraries using iRepertoire HTBI primers and Arm-PCR of CDR3 regions. Each CDR3 protein gets one entry after TCRdb re-called the multiplex PCR reads with MiXCR. Among more than 450,000 distinct CDR3 sequences listed, 16% were seen once. This CDR3 is 14 amino acids long. Germline V CDR1 and CDR2: KGHDR, SFDVKD. Between the trimmed V and J ends, which lost 4 bases and 2 bases, there was a span of 10 bases. Overall study results and limits: Lower TCR diversity characterized persistent Graves' patients relative to newly diagnosed patients. TRBV28 was favored in persistent disease, as were TRBJ1-2 and TRBJ2-5.

This sample also belongs to another study, concerning T cells in Graves' hyperthyroidism and ophthalmopathy. This second study notes: In making diagnoses, clinical symptoms, serum thyroxine and TRAb, thyroid ultrasound and orbital computed tomography were all used.

The clonotype originates from a man aged 35-49 years with Graves disease. The sequences come from peripheral blood mononuclear cells (PBMCs), collected at new diagnosis, from a patient treated with antithyroid drugs. The genes are TRBV24-1 and TRBJ1-2; D is unclear. The CDR3 DNA sequence: TGTGCCACCAGTGACGTGACGGGCAACTATGGCTACACCTTC. Protein product: CATSDVTGNYGYTF.